This T cell receptor (beta chain) is drawn from a study of cytomegalovirus exposure and HLA in healthy donors. 13 Jbeta primers and 60 Vbeta primers were used for the PCR. Clones were read by immunoSEQ multiplex PCR, and TCRdb kept only the in-frame ones, dropping some. The table shows 170,000 or so clones, with around 80% occurring only once. This CDR3 spans 17 amino acids. Germline values: CDR1 SGHVS, CDR2 FNYEAQ. The V and J ends lost 2 bases and 7 bases, in that order; junction bases with no gene match: 12. The TCR was taken from a man between 25 and 39 years old in good health and CMV-seropositive. Sequences were obtained from PBMCs. V is TRBV7-6 and J is TRBJ2-1; 9 nucleotides agree with TRBD1. Here the CDR3 DNA reads TGTGCCAGCAGCTTAAAACTCCGGGACAGGGCGAGGAATGAGCAGTTCTTC. It codes for CASSLKLRDRARNEQFF. Full variable domain (rest looked up from reference TRBV7-6 and TRBJ2-1): GAGVSQSPRYKVTKRGQDVALRCDPISGHVSLYWYRQALGQGPEFLTYFNYEAQQDKSGLPNDRFSAERPEGSISTLTIQRTEQRDSAMYRCASSLKLRDRARNEQFFGPGTRLTVL.